The next 11 T cell receptor beta chains were all read from a single sample in a study of blood T cell repertoires in COVID-19. The method was immunoSEQ multiplex PCR; TCRdb's version includes in-frame clones alone and lacks a portion of them. The sample includes over 40,000 clones, about 80% of them seen just once. Source material: peripheral blood. The source of these receptors is a human donor in a cohort sampled during active COVID-19.

The chain carries TRBV4-1 and TRBJ2-1, with 8 bases fitting TRBD2. This CDR3 is 15 amino acids long. V shed 2 bases, J shed 0 bases, and the junction held 0 bases outside the gene matches. In germline, CDR1 is MGHRA, CDR2 YSYEKL. The CDR3 sequence is CASSQSGGSYNEQFF. CDR3 sequence (DNA): TGCGCCAGCAGCCAAAGCGGGGGCTCCTACAATGAGCAGTTCTTC.

The chain combines TRBV19 with TRBJ1-6; D gene uncertain. Germline V gene data show CDR1 as LNHDA and CDR2 as SQIVND (reference sequence). Trimming pared 10 bases from V and 0 bases from J, leaving 10 bases between. The CDR3 contains 14 residues. CDR3 nucleotides: TGTGCCACGGGTTTTAGCTCCTATAATTCACCCCTCCACTTT. Its protein product is CATGFSSYNSPLHF. Drawing the rest from reference TRBV19 and TRBJ1-6, the complete variable domain is DGGITQSPKYLFRKEGQNVTLSCEQNLNHDAMYWYRQDPGQGLRLIYYSQIVNDFQKGDIAEGYSVSREKKESFPLTVTSAQKNPTAFYLCATGFSSYNSPLHFGNGTRLTVT.

This sequence joins TRBV19 and TRBJ2-1; 10 positions agree with TRBD2. V shed 3 bases, J shed 6 bases, and the junction held 5 bases outside the gene matches. This CDR3 is built from 15 residues. Germline V gene sequence: CDR1 LNHDA, CDR2 SQIVND (reference sequence). The CDR3 here is CASSISGGWGNEQFF. CDR3 DNA: TGTGCCAGTAGTATTAGCGGGGGGTGGGGCAATGAGCAGTTCTTC.

This clone occurred a few times. The rearrangement links TRBV6-2 or TRBV6-3 to TRBJ1-5; no definite D call. Germline-derived CDR1 and CDR2 are MNHEY and SVGEGT. Trimming removed 1 base at V and 0 bases at J, with 10 bases between. This CDR3 has 16 amino acids. The CDR3 region has the DNA TGTGCCAGCAGTTACTTGATAAGAGCTAGCAATCAGCCCCAGCATTTT. This sequence encodes CASSYLIRASNQPQHF.

This sequence joins TRBV19 and TRBJ1-2; 9 bases fit TRBD1. Unmatched junction bases numbered 8, after V lost 5 bases and J lost 4 bases. The CDR3 extends over 15 amino acids. CDR1 and CDR2 (germline): LNHDA, SQIVND (reference sequence). The CDR3 nucleotides are TGTGCCAGTAGTCCAAGACAGGGGGGATTCTATGGCTACACCTTC. The encoded protein is CASSPRQGGFYGYTF.

This clone was recorded many times. The CDR3 spells CASSLVQGNYGYTF. The CDR3 DNA follows: TGTGCCAGCAGCTTGGTGCAGGGGAACTATGGCTACACCTTC. The chain links TRBV5-5 to TRBJ1-2, with D possibly matching TRBD1 (6 bases). V gave up 0 bases and J gave up 2 bases, with 8 bases separating them. Germline CDR1 is SGHKS and CDR2 is YYEKEE (reference sequence). This CDR3 is 14 amino acids long.

The chain employs TRBV10-3 and TRBJ2-2; TRBD1 might be the D (6 bases). In germline, CDR1 is ENHRY, CDR2 SYGVKD. This CDR3 region has 16 residues. V gave up 3 bases and J gave up 0 bases, with 11 bases separating them. CDR3 loop: CAISDLYRANTGELFF. The CDR3 region has the DNA TGTGCCATCAGTGACTTGTACAGGGCGAACACCGGGGAGCTGTTTTTT.

The V and J genes are TRBV2 and TRBJ2-7, with D perhaps matching TRBD2 (5 bases). There are 15 residues in the CDR3. The germline gives CDR1 SNHLY, CDR2 FYNNEI. Between the trimmed V and J ends, which lost 6 bases and 1 base, there was a span of 16 bases. CDR3: CASSPWRTASYEQYF. The CDR3 DNA follows: TGTGCCAGCAGCCCCTGGAGGACCGCGTCCTACGAGCAGTACTTC.

This chain joins TRBV6-5 and TRBJ1-1; D possibly corresponds to TRBD1 (6 bases). Trimming cost V 0 bases and J 6 bases, with 11 bases left between them. CDR1 is MNHEY and CDR2 is SVGAGI in the germline V gene. The CDR3 has 14 amino acids. The CDR3 nucleotides are TGTGCCAGCAGTTACTCGAGACAGGCCCCTGAAGCTTTCTTT. Translated: CASSYSRQAPEAFF.

The chain has TRBV18 and TRBJ2-3, with a weak D call TRBD1 (6 bases). This CDR3 comprises 14 residues. CDR1 is KGHSH and CDR2 is LQKENI in the germline V gene. V was pared by 6 bases and J by 2 bases, with 12 bases between. The CDR3: CASSPGTNTDTQYF. Here the CDR3 DNA reads TGTGCCAGCTCCCCTGGGACAAACACAGATACGCAGTATTTT.

V and J are TRBV2 and TRBJ1-4, with D maybe TRBD1 (5 bases). The germline V gene has CDR1 SNHLY and CDR2 FYNNEI. The CDR3 contains 12 residues. Trimming shortened V by 6 bases and J by 6 bases, and 8 bases separated the two germline ends. In DNA form, the CDR3 reads TGTGCCAGCAGGGACATCCATGAAAAACTGTTTTTT. It specifies CASRDIHEKLFF.